This T cell receptor beta chain was captured in a study of identifying expanded T cells in peripheral blood. Whole-study results and caveats: Over approximately two and four weeks, about 15 and 19 clones changed, versus approximately 1.2 between replicates. Across healthy donors, higher total template counts meant significantly greater roughly two-week count variance.

No infections or other immune events were documented during collection. V was trimmed by 1 base and J by 7 bases, leaving 14 bases between them. This CDR3 region has 15 residues. The germline CDR1 and CDR2 sequences are SEHNR and FQNEAQ (reference sequence). Profiled with immunoSEQ multiplex PCR; TCRdb holds only in-frame clones, not every one. The table has tens of thousands of clones, 70% to 90% seen once; the top ten hold approximately 2.8%. A remark on this clone: Its target is not known.

The chain uses TRBV7-9 and TRBJ2-4, with no clear D. This clonotype originated in a person between 18 and 75 years old in good health. Sequencing was performed on blood. Here the CDR3 reads CASSLEAFKGNIQYF. CDR3 in DNA: TGTGCCAGCAGCTTAGAAGCGTTTAAGGGCAACATTCAGTACTTC.